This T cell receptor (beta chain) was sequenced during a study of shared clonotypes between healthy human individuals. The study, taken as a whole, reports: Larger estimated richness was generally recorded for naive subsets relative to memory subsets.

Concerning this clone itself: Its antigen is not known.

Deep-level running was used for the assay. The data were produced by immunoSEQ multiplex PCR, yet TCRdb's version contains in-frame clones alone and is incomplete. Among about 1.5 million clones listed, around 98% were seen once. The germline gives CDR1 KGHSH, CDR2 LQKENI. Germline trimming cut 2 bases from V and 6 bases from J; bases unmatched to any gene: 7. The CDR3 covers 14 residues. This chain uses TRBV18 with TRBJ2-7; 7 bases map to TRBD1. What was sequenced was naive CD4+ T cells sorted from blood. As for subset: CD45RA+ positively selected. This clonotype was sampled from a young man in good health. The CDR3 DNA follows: TGTGCCAGCTCACCATATAGGGGGCCGGTCGAGCAGTACTTC. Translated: CASSPYRGPVEQYF.